One and the same sample provided the 5 T cell receptor beta chains below, sequenced in a study of cytomegalovirus exposure and HLA in healthy donors. Primers for the PCR totalled 60 Vbeta and 13 Jbeta. Method: immunoSEQ multiplex PCR; TCRdb's copy keeps in-frame clones and lacks some. This sample contains tens of thousands of clones. Input material: PBMCs. The origin of the receptors is a woman aged 50 to 60 in good health and CMV-seropositive.

This rearrangement joins TRBV4-2 to TRBJ2-6; D not certain. Germline loops: CDR1 LGHNA, CDR2 YNFKEQ. Deletions cut 0 bases from V and 0 bases from J, with 9 bases between. The CDR3 runs 17 residues. The CDR3 DNA reads as TGTGCCAGCAGCCAAGAGGTAACGGGCTCTGGGGCCAACGTCCTGACTTTC. Protein product: CASSQEVTGSGANVLTF.

The rearrangement joins TRBV4-1 to TRBJ1-5; unclear D gene. This CDR3 is built from 13 residues. The ends were cut back, 2 bases at V and 4 bases at J, with 6 bases in the middle. Germline V gene sequence: CDR1 MGHRA, CDR2 YSYEKL. The CDR3 DNA reads TGCGCCAGCAGCCAATTCCCGAATCAGCCCCAGCATTTT. Its protein product is CASSQFPNQPQHF.

The chain uses TRBV5-1 and TRBJ2-3, with D maybe TRBD2 (5 bases). The CDR3 totals 14 residues. CDR1 and CDR2 (germline): SGHRS, YFSETQ. Trimming shortened V by 4 bases and J by 2 bases, and 11 bases separated the two germline ends. The CDR3 nucleotides are TGCGCCAGCAGCCCGGAGGTATTCACAGATACGCAGTATTTT. Translation gives CASSPEVFTDTQYF.

With respect to this clone: The same CDR3 can be traced to other DNA sequences in this sample. J is TRBJ1-1 and V is TRBV13, with D possibly being TRBD1 (5 bases). The CDR3 sequence is 18 residues long. CDR1 is PRHDT and CDR2 is FYEKMQ in the germline V gene (reference sequence). The CDR3 sequence: CACSQGGGWFPQNTEAFF. CDR3 coding DNA: TGTGCTTGCAGCCAGGGAGGAGGATGGTTCCCTCAGAACACTGAAGCTTTCTTT.

This rearrangement joins TRBV5-1 to TRBJ2-3; a weak D match, TRBD1 (6 bases). V lost 2 bases and J 4 bases, leaving 11 bases between the germline ends. This CDR3 region has 14 residues. Germline V gene lookup returns CDR1 SGHRS and CDR2 YFSETQ. The CDR3 region has the DNA TGCGCCAGCAGCTTTCAGGGGATAGCAGATACGCAGTATTTT. Translated: CASSFQGIADTQYF.